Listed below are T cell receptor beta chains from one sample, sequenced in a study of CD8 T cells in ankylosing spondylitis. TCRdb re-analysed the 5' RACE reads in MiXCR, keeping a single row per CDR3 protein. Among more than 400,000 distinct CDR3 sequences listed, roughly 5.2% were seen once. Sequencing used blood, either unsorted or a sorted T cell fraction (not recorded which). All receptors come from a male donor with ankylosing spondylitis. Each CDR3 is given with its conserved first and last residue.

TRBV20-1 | CSARFDMNTEAFF
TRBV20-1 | CSAPGTYTDTQYF
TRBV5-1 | CASSLVQLTDTQYF
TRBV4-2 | CASSQGLAGSGGETQYF
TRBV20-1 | CSATSGGLSYNEQFF
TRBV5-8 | CASSLHWPGNSPLHF
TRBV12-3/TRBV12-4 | CASSLRPFPGGVGYEQYF
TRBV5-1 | CASSPSGFETQYF
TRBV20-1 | CSAGVTGTGNTGELFF
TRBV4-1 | CASSQDQGPSTEAFF
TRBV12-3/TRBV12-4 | CASTPGGASTDTQYF
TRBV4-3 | CASSLMRFQETQYF
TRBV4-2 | CASSQGGAEGGEQYF
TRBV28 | CASSSLAGPTYEQYF
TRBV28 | CASSFPLAGGFNTGELFF
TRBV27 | CASSPLPNQPQHF
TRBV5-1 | CASSPGSHTEAFF
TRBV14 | CASSIHPQETQYF
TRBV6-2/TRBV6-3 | CASQGFINEQFF
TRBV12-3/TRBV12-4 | CASRRSVLAGNEQFF
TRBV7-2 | CASSLVSGFSSYEQYF
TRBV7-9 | CAISPGRGVEKLIF
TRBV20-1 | CSAQGTSGGYNEQFF
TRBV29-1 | CSVGQGADTQYF
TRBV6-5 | CASSYILAGANVLTF
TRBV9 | CASGEWSYTF
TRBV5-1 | CASSFLPRDNSYEQYF
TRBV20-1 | CSVRRLAGGNEQFF
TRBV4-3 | CASRPFHQDPSGANVLTF
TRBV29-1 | CSVAPGGSEQYF
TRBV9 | CASSVPGQGAGNTIYF
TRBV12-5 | CASGSSGGTGELFF
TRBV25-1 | CASSGGLASSNWETQYF
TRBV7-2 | CASNRPPQGDEQYF
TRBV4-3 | CASSHLWLGAGRTTDTQYF
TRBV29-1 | CSLQDGQETQYF
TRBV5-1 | CASSFTPQETQYF
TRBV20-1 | CSAPKRTSGSDLEQFF
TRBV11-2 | CASSFSVIGAAQETQYF
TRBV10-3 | CAISEGQEQETQYF
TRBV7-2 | CASSLARIQETQYF
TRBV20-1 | CSARGWNSSPLHF
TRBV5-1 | CASSGAGRTNTEAFF
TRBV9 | CASSAGQPGGEQYF
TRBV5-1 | CASSLVPDSSEQYF
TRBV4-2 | CASSQVDSGNQETQYF
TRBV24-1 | CATSDTTRGDTGELFF
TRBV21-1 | CASSKDRLSRNEQFF
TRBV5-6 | CASSLGLGRSYEQYF
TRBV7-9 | CASSFNQGSYEQYF
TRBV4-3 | CASSPRKEQGTPLHF
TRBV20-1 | CSARSKPEQFF
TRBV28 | CASRGVTVHEQFF
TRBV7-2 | CASSLRDYQPQHF
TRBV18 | CASSPFMGDIKGEAFF
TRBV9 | CASSGRSGSSYEQYF
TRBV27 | CASSQTGADQPQHF
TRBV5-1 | CASSLRGVGNTGELFF
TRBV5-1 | CASSQGPAYQETQYF
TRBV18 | CASSPTRGNEQYF